A single sample is the source of the 26 T cell receptor beta chains below, sequenced in a study of vaccination effects on CD4 cells after COVID-19. Produced via immunoSEQ multiplex PCR; TCRdb's table is partial and in-frame only. The sample records tens of thousands of clones, around 68% being singletons. Their antigens remain unidentified. Prior to sequencing, the ViraFEST assay stimulated PBMC with viral peptide pools, which expanded the antigen-specific CD4+ T cells. Isolation of CD4+ T cells took place after about ten days of culture. Nucleocapsid antibodies stayed negative before and after vaccination, showing no earlier SARS-CoV-2 infection. The sample here was CD4+ T cells from PBMCs cultured with HCoV-NL63 spike peptides, taken before COVID-19 vaccination. The receptors stem from a human donor who received a COVID-19 vaccine.

The chain is built from TRBV5-1 and TRBJ1-1; D is uncertain. The CDR3 is 13 residues long. V lost 2 bases to trimming and J lost 3 bases, with 8 bases between them. Germline assignment: CDR1 SGHRS and CDR2 YFSETQ. The CDR3 loop reads CASSFSVDTEAFF. The CDR3 bases are TGCGCCAGCAGCTTCTCAGTAGACACTGAAGCTTTCTTT.

The V gene is TRBV5-4, the J gene TRBJ2-1, with 7 bases aligning to TRBD1. Germline V lookup: CDR1 SGHNT, CDR2 YYREEE (reference sequence). The length of the CDR3 is 14 residues. Losses at the gene ends were 5 bases for V and 2 bases for J; bases not matched to a gene: 4. The CDR3 bases are TGTGCCAGCAGTTTGACAGGGACCTACAATGAGCAGTTCTTC. Amino acids: CASSLTGTYNEQFF.

This clone was counted once. This chain connects TRBV10-2 to TRBJ2-3; the match to TRBD2 covers 9 bases. Per germline, CDR1 WSHSY and CDR2 SAAADI. Trimming removed 5 bases from V and 0 bases from J; junction bases left unmatched: 6. This CDR3 comprises 16 residues. CDR3 DNA sequence: TGCGCCAGCAGTAGGACTAGCGCCTTTAGCACAGATACGCAGTATTTT. Its protein is CASSRTSAFSTDTQYF.

The DNA of the CDR3 is TGTGCCAGCAGCCAAGGGGGCTTAGGACAGCCCCAGCATTTT. Protein product: CASSQGGLGQPQHF. The chain employs TRBV3-1 (or the pseudogene TRBV3-2) and TRBJ1-5, with D possibly matching TRBD1 (5 bases). Trimming stripped 1 base from V and 7 bases from J, with 11 bases between. In germline, CDR1 is LGHDT, CDR2 YNNKEL (reference sequence). The CDR3 spans 14 residues.

The J gene is TRBJ1-3, the V gene TRBV3-1 (or the pseudogene TRBV3-2); D remains unclear. Trimming took off 1 base at V and 3 bases at J, with 7 bases between the two ends. The CDR3 extends over 14 amino acids. The germline CDR1 and CDR2 sequences are LGHDT and YNNKEL (reference sequence). The CDR3 sequence: CASSQVVGGNTIYF. CDR3 bases: TGTGCCAGCAGCCAAGTGGTGGGTGGAAACACCATATATTTT.

V usage is TRBV10-3 and J usage is TRBJ1-3, with 10 bases matching TRBD1. The CDR3 loop spans 13 amino acids. The germline V gene encodes CDR1 ENHRY and CDR2 SYGVKD. The V and J ends lost 9 bases and 2 bases, in that order; junction bases with no gene match: 1. DNA for the CDR3: TGTGCCATGACAGGGGGCCCTGGAAACACCATATATTTT. Protein: CAMTGGPGNTIYF.

J is TRBJ2-7 and V is TRBV18, with D tentatively TRBD1 or TRBD2 (5 bases each). Germline V gene lookup returns CDR1 KGHSH and CDR2 LQKENI. The V end lost 3 bases, the J end lost 4 bases, and 22 bases lay between the germline ends. CDR3 length: 17 residues. As DNA, the CDR3 is TGTGCCAGCTCACCGCAACTAGACAGAAGGGGAATTTACGAGCAGTACTTC. Translation: CASSPQLDRRGIYEQYF.

This clone showed up just a few times. J is TRBJ2-1 and V is TRBV27, with TRBD1 matching over 10 bases. Per the germline V gene, CDR1 is MNHEY and CDR2 is SMNVEV (reference sequence). J gave up 4 bases and V 3 bases, and 6 bases lay outside the gene matches. This CDR3 spans 16 amino acids. CDR3 protein: CASSFGQGGLYNEQFF. Written as DNA, the CDR3 is TGTGCCAGCAGTTTCGGACAGGGGGGCCTATACAATGAGCAGTTCTTC.

The J gene is TRBJ2-7, the V gene TRBV19, with 10 bases aligning to TRBD2. From germline, CDR1 is LNHDA and CDR2 SQIVND (reference sequence). The CDR3 is 16 residues long. V lost 5 bases, J lost 3 bases, and 10 bases stayed unmatched. Here the CDR3 reads CASSSPSLAGLYEQYF. CDR3 in DNA: TGTGCCAGTAGTTCCCCCTCACTAGCGGGACTCTACGAGCAGTACTTC.

This chain connects TRBV5-8 to TRBJ2-1; 11 positions match TRBD2. The germline CDR1 and CDR2 sequences are SGHTS and YDEGEE. With V trimmed by 5 bases and J by 1 base, 8 bases remained unmatched. The CDR3 has 17 residues. CDR3 DNA sequence: TGTGCCAGCAGTCAAACTAGCGGGGGACTGTCCTACAATGAGCAGTTCTTC. It yields the protein CASSQTSGGLSYNEQFF.

The J gene is TRBJ2-3, the V gene TRBV2; 11 bases agree with TRBD2. Germline V gives CDR1 SNHLY, CDR2 FYNNEI. V shed 4 bases and J 3 bases; nucleotides not matched to a gene: 12. This CDR3 spans 18 amino acids. The CDR3 region is CASSAGEGASGGTDTQYF. The CDR3 DNA sequence: TGTGCCAGCAGTGCTGGGGAGGGGGCTAGCGGGGGGACAGATACGCAGTATTTT.

The chain links TRBV19 to TRBJ2-5, with D possibly TRBD1 on 5 matching bases. Germline CDR1 LNHDA, CDR2 SQIVND (reference sequence). This CDR3 is built from 14 residues. Trimming removed 1 base at V and 2 bases at J, with 8 bases between. CDR3 DNA: TGTGCCAGTAGTATAGCAGGGCGGCAAGAGACCCAGTACTTC. It is translated as CASSIAGRQETQYF.

This clone was seen only once. The chain couples TRBV6-6 to TRBJ1-1; D gene unclear. The germline V and J ends were trimmed by 4 bases and 3 bases, with 9 bases remaining between them. The CDR3 sequence is 13 residues long. Germline V lookup: CDR1 MNHNY, CDR2 SVGAGI (reference sequence). CDR3 region: CASSWGEDTEAFF. The CDR3 DNA reads as TGTGCCAGCAGTTGGGGTGAGGACACTGAAGCTTTCTTT.

The V and J genes are TRBV7-9 and TRBJ1-2; D is uncertain. Looked up from germline, CDR1 is SEHNR and CDR2 is FQNEAQ (reference sequence). V lost 6 bases, J lost 5 bases, and 19 bases lay in between. The CDR3 runs to 15 residues. This CDR3 reads CASSSQYFNPYGYTF. The DNA for the CDR3 is TGTGCCAGCAGTTCTCAATACTTTAATCCTTATGGCTACACCTTC.

CDR3 protein: CASTQGTANTGELFF. The CDR3 nucleotides read TGTGCCAGTACCCAAGGGACTGCGAACACCGGGGAGCTGTTTTTT. The chain has TRBV19 and TRBJ2-2, with D possibly TRBD2 on 6 matching bases. The germline V gene has CDR1 LNHDA and CDR2 SQIVND (reference sequence). Trimming removed 7 bases from V and 0 bases from J, with 12 bases in between. This CDR3 comprises 15 residues.

This chain links TRBV4-1 with TRBJ2-1, with 10 bases lining up with TRBD2. The CDR3 is 14 residues long. Germline lookup yields CDR1 MGHRA and CDR2 YSYEKL. V was pared by 6 bases and J by 7 bases, with 6 bases of the junction left unmatched. The CDR3 coding sequence is TGCGCCAGCAGGGGAGCGGGAGGGGGTAATGAGCAGTTCTTC. It codes for CASRGAGGGNEQFF.

Only a few counts were recorded for this clone. V and J are TRBV28 and TRBJ1-1, with D perhaps TRBD1 (6 bases). From germline, CDR1 is MDHEN and CDR2 SYDVKM. Trimming pared 5 bases from V and 5 bases from J, leaving 15 bases between. CDR3 length equals 14 residues. As DNA, the CDR3 is TGTGCCAGCAGTACGCCTCAGGGGTGGACTGAAGCTTTCTTT. It yields the protein CASSTPQGWTEAFF.

The chain carries TRBV6-5 and TRBJ2-7; 11 nucleotides align to TRBD2. With 6 bases clipped from V and 1 base from J, the junction kept 5 bases outside the gene matches. This CDR3 contains 15 residues. The germline gives CDR1 MNHEY, CDR2 SVGAGI. In nucleotides, the CDR3 is TGTGCCAGCAGCCGCACTAGCGGGGGATCCTACGAGCAGTACTTC. Its translation is CASSRTSGGSYEQYF.

V usage is TRBV11-2 and J usage is TRBJ1-6; D is unresolved. The CDR3 is 12 amino acids. Germline CDR1 is SGHAT and CDR2 is FQNNGV. V was shortened by 6 bases and J by 10 bases, with 10 bases between the two germline ends. The CDR3: CASSAATSPLHF. Here the CDR3 DNA reads TGTGCCAGCAGTGCCGCGACCTCACCCCTCCACTTT.

J is TRBJ2-3 and V is TRBV5-4; D gene uncertain. The CDR3 runs 12 residues. The ends were cut back, 4 bases at V and 0 bases at J, with 3 bases in the middle. The germline V gene has CDR1 SGHNT and CDR2 YYREEE (reference sequence). CDR3 nucleotides: TGTGCCAGCAGCCCTAGCACAGATACGCAGTATTTT. The encoded protein is CASSPSTDTQYF. The complete variable domain, with remaining parts taken from reference TRBV5-4 and TRBJ2-3, reads ETGVTQSPTHLIKTRGQQVTLRCSSQSGHNTVSWYQQALGQGPQFIFQYYREEENGRGNFPPRFSGLQFPNYSSELNVNALELDDSALYLCASSPSTDTQYFGPGTRLTVL.

V and J are TRBV5-1 and TRBJ2-3; 10 positions agree with TRBD2. The CDR3 contains 16 residues. From germline, CDR1 is SGHRS and CDR2 YFSETQ. The ends lost 4 bases at V and 0 bases at J; junction bases unmatched: 5. The CDR3 region is CASSPPGLASTDTQYF. DNA for the CDR3: TGCGCCAGCAGCCCCCCGGGACTAGCGAGCACAGATACGCAGTATTTT.

This clone was observed a handful of times. The rearrangement joins TRBV5-6 to TRBJ2-2; the D gene is possibly TRBD2 (5 bases). Trimming pared 5 bases from V and 5 bases from J, leaving 7 bases between. There are 12 residues in the CDR3. Germline assignment: CDR1 SGHDT and CDR2 YYEEEE. This CDR3 reads CASSRGTGELFF. The CDR3 coding sequence is TGTGCCAGCAGTCGGGGAACCGGGGAGCTGTTTTTT.

The chain couples TRBV15 to TRBJ2-4; D gene ambiguous. Trimming removed 1 base from V and 7 bases from J, with 11 bases in between. Germline V lookup: CDR1 LNHNV, CDR2 YYDKDF (reference sequence). The CDR3 sequence is 14 residues long. The CDR3 nucleotides are TGTGCCACCAGCAGAGGTGTAGGGTGGAACATTCAGTACTTC. Translated, it gives CATSRGVGWNIQYF. Based on the CDR3 plus reference TRBV15 and TRBJ2-4, the full variable domain is DAMVIQNPRYQVTQFGKPVTLSCSQTLNHNVMYWYQQKSSQAPKLLFHYYDKDFNNEADTPDNFQSRRPNTSFCFLDIRSPGLGDTAMYLCATSRGVGWNIQYFGAGTRLSVL.

The gene calls are TRBV27 and TRBJ2-2, with no clear D. Between the trimmed V and J ends, which lost 5 bases and 4 bases, there was a span of 5 bases. The length of the CDR3 is 12 residues. Germline lookup yields CDR1 MNHEY and CDR2 SMNVEV (reference sequence). Here the CDR3 DNA reads TGTGCCAGCAGTCTTCTCACCGGGGAGCTGTTTTTT. It specifies CASSLLTGELFF.

This chain connects TRBV29-1 to TRBJ2-5; no clear D. The CDR3 has 13 residues. The germline V gene has CDR1 SQVTM and CDR2 ANQGSEA. V gave up 2 bases and J gave up 1 base, with 8 bases separating them. The CDR3 nucleotides are TGCAGCGTTGAACTGGGCAGCCAAGAGACCCAGTACTTC. It translates to CSVELGSQETQYF.

The chain joins TRBV12-2 to TRBJ2-1; the D call TRBD2 from the table was never checked on the DNA. TRBV12-2 is tagged as a pseudogene. There are 15 residues in the CDR3. The CDR3 region is CASRPRLAGGQEQFF. The CDR3, as DNA: TGTGCAAGTCGGCCCAGACTAGCGGGAGGGCAGGAGCAGTTCTTC.